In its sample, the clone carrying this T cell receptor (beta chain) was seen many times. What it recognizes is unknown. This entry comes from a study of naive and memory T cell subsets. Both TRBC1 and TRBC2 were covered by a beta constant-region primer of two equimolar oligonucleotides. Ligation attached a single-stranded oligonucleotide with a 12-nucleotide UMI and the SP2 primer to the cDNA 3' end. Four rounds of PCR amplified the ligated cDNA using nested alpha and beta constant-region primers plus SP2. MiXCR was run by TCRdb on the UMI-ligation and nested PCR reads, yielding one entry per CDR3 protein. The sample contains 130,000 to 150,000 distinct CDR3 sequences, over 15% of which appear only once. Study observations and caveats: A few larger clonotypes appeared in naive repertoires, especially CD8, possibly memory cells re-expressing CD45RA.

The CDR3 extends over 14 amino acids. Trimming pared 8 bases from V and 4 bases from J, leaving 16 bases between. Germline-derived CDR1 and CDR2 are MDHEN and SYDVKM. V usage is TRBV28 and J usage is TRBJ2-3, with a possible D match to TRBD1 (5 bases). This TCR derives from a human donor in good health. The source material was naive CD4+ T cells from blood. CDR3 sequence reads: CASVGAAIPDTQYF. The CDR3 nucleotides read TGTGCCAGCGTAGGGGCCGCGATCCCAGATACGCAGTATTTT.